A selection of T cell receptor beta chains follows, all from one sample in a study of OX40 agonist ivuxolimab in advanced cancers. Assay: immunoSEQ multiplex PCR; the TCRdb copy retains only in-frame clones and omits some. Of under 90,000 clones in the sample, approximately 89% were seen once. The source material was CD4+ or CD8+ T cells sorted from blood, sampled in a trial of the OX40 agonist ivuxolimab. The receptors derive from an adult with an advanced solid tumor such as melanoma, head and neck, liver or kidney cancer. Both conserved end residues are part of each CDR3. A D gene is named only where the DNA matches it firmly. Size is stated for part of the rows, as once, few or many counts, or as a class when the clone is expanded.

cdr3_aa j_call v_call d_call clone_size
CATSREETVNTEAFF TRBJ1-1 TRBV15 - once
CASSGRRGNTGELFF TRBJ2-2 TRBV6-1 - -
CASRLRVAGHEQYF TRBJ2-7 TRBV5-1 TRBD2 -
CASRRGGATEAFF TRBJ1-1 TRBV19 - -
CASSLGADRSGNTIYF TRBJ1-3 TRBV5-4 - -
CASNTLAGIEQFF TRBJ2-1 TRBV10-2 TRBD2 few
CASSLAGPSSGELFF TRBJ2-2 TRBV7-9 - -
CASSFEGVSYNEQFF TRBJ2-1 TRBV13 - -
CASSLVRVGSNEQFF TRBJ2-1 TRBV5-6 - -
CASRAGLAGYNEQFF TRBJ2-1 TRBV5-4 TRBD2 once
CASSEPDEQYF TRBJ2-7 TRBV6-1 - once
CASRGGQETQYF TRBJ2-5 TRBV14 TRBD2 -
CASSLVGGSHTGELFF TRBJ2-2 TRBV5-6 - -
CASSLVSSGNSPLHF TRBJ1-6 TRBV7-8 - -
CASSSDSYSNQPQHF TRBJ1-5 TRBV10-2 - -
CAWSMGDRSNQPQHF TRBJ1-5 TRBV30 - -
CASSVTGDSPLHF TRBJ1-6 TRBV9 - -
CAISESNTGELFF TRBJ2-2 TRBV10-3 - -
CSVGGGTAYEQYF TRBJ2-7 TRBV29-1 TRBD2 -
CASSSTTPLTGDEQYF TRBJ2-7 TRBV27 - once
CSVESSGGTEQYF TRBJ2-7 TRBV29-1 TRBD2 -
CASSPRTGNNEKLFF TRBJ1-4 TRBV11-2 TRBD1 -
CASRVNGGTGELFF TRBJ2-2 TRBV7-3 - -
CAWSRPGVYEQYF TRBJ2-7 TRBV30 - few
CASSQLRDREIGGYTF TRBJ1-2 TRBV4-1 TRBD1 -
CASSFLTGGLYNEQFF TRBJ2-1 TRBV28 TRBD1 once
CASSTVGGGYTF TRBJ1-2 TRBV5-1 - -
CASSSRTALLGGYTF TRBJ1-2 TRBV9 - once
CASSPRDRGGYGYTF TRBJ1-2 TRBV18 TRBD1 -
CASSGRDSGNNYGYTF TRBJ1-2 TRBV19 TRBD1 -
CASSLGAGINYGYTF TRBJ1-2 TRBV5-6 - -
CSARTGGAYDEQYF TRBJ2-7 TRBV29-1 TRBD1 -
CASSYLAQDNEQFF TRBJ2-1 TRBV6-5 - -
CATSRDRSEGSNEQFF TRBJ2-1 TRBV15 - -
CASRGGFTDTQYF TRBJ2-3 TRBV2 - few
CASRRGGTSASIGYTF TRBJ1-2 TRBV19 - -
CASSSRGGNNEQFF TRBJ2-1 TRBV6-6 - -
CASSQAEAFF TRBJ1-1 TRBV14 - few
CASSHGQGNSPLHF TRBJ1-6 TRBV9 TRBD1 -
CASKLRYRGTDEQYF TRBJ2-7 TRBV27 TRBD1 -
CASSLGTGGFLQYF TRBJ2-5 TRBV7-2 TRBD1 -